The T cell receptor (beta chain) described here comes from a study of cytomegalovirus exposure and HLA in healthy donors. This CDR3 spans 17 amino acids. The ends were cut back, 1 base at V and 3 bases at J, with 15 bases in the middle. Germline values: CDR1 MNHNS, CDR2 SASEGT. This clone is medium-sized within its sample. The antigen remains undetermined. Overall study findings and caveats: Later on, a genetic analysis was performed. It linked a missense variant in DCLRE1C with V- and J-gene trimming of TCR beta.

13 Jbeta primers and 60 Vbeta primers were used for the PCR. Clones were sequenced by immunoSEQ multiplex PCR, and TCRdb holds only the in-frame ones, with some missing. Of about 150,000 clones in the sample, 80% to 90% are singletons; the top ten hold just under 2%. This chain uses TRBV6-1 with TRBJ2-2; D might be TRBD2 (6 bases). The receptor's source is a woman aged 18-29 years in good health and CMV-seronegative. The sequencing sample was made of PBMCs. Written as DNA, the CDR3 is TGTGCCAGCAGTGAAGGGGCCGGGGGTTGGGACACCGGGGAGCTGTTTTTT. As protein: CASSEGAGGWDTGELFF.